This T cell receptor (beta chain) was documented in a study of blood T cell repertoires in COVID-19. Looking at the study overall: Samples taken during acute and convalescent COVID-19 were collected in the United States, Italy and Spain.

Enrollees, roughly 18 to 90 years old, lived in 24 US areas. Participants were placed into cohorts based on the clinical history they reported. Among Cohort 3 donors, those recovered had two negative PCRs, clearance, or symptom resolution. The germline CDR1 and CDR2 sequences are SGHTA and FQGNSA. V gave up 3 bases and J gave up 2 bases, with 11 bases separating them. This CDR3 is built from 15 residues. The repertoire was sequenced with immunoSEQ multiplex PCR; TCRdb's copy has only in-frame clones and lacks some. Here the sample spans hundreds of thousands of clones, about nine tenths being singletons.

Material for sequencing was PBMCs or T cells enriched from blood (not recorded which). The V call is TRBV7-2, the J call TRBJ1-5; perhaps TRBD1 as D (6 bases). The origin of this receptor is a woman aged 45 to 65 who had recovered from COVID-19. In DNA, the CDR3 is TGTGCCAGCAGCTTCTTATCAGGGGGCAATCAGCCCCAGCATTTT. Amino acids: CASSFLSGGNQPQHF.